These 9 T cell receptor beta chains were all obtained from the same sample, sequenced in a study of HIV-infected children after antiretroviral therapy interruption. The treatment here: PENTA 11 planned treatment interruption arm or continuous ART arm. A 3' RACE protocol on RNA, with unique molecular identifiers, produced the TCR library. TCRdb passed the 3' RACE reads through MiXCR, listing each CDR3 protein once. The repertoire holds about 89,000 distinct CDR3 sequences, with around 6.9% as singletons. Sample: CD45RA+ CD4+ T cells from PBMCs, pooled from several time points, taken from a donor given antiretroviral therapy, either interrupted or continuous. The subset: naive CD4+ CD45RA+ CD45RO- T cells. The source is a pool of human donors with HIV.

This clonotype was seen at least ten times. This chain uses TRBV19 with TRBJ1-5; perhaps TRBD1 as D (5 bases). The CDR3 consists of 16 residues. Trimming removed 6 bases at V and 2 bases at J, with 17 bases between. Germline values: CDR1 LNHDA, CDR2 SQIVND (reference sequence). Written as DNA, the CDR3 is TGTGCCAGTAGCCTGGGGAGGGGCTCGGGCAATCAGCCCCAGCATTTT. Translating gives CASSLGRGSGNQPQHF.

The CDR3 nucleotides read TGTGCCAGCAGCCGAGACGGGAGGAATGAGCAGTTCTTC. The encoded protein is CASSRDGRNEQFF. This rearrangement joins TRBV3-1 to TRBJ2-1, with TRBD2 identical over 7 bases. V shed 4 bases, J shed 7 bases, and the junction held 4 bases outside the gene matches. The CDR3 has 13 amino acids. Germline CDR1 LGHDT, CDR2 YNNKEL (reference sequence).

On this clonotype itself: Since a much larger clone is just one base distant, this may be a read error. The chain couples TRBV12-3 or TRBV12-4 to TRBJ1-2; D remains unclear. V was shortened by 4 bases and J by 3 bases, with 15 bases between the two germline ends. The CDR3 loop spans 15 amino acids. CDR3 sequence reads: CASSWRTPRDYGYTF. CDR3 DNA: TGTGCCAGCAGTTGGAGAACCCCGAGGGACTATGGCTACACCTTC.

In this sample, this clonotype turned up many times. V is TRBV5-4 and J is TRBJ1-2; D is perhaps TRBD1 (6 bases). Trimming took off 0 bases at V and 2 bases at J, with 8 bases between the two ends. Germline CDR1 is SGHNT and CDR2 is YYREEE (reference sequence). This CDR3 is built from 14 residues. For the CDR3, the DNA is TGTGCCAGCAGCTTGGTCGGACAGAACTATGGCTACACCTTC. Its protein product is CASSLVGQNYGYTF.

This clonotype showed up many times. The chain is built from TRBV6-1 and TRBJ2-5; D is undetermined. V lost 5 bases to trimming and J lost 7 bases, with 2 bases between them. This CDR3 is 9 amino acids long. Germline lookup yields CDR1 MNHNS and CDR2 SASEGT. DNA of the CDR3: TGTGCCAGCAGTTGGACCCAGTACTTC. Protein: CASSWTQYF.

The CDR3 sequence: CASLGGAWQPQHF. The CDR3 DNA is TGTGCCAGTCTGGGGGGGGCTTGGCAGCCCCAGCATTTT. The chain combines TRBV4-2 with TRBJ1-5; D may be TRBD1 (6 bases). The V gene's germline CDR1 is LGHNA and CDR2 YNFKEQ. CDR3 length: 13 residues. Deletions cut 9 bases from V and 7 bases from J, with 16 bases between.

Many counts were recorded for this clonotype. This sequence joins TRBV19 and TRBJ2-7; TRBD1 matches at 8 bases. The CDR3 contains 18 residues. J was trimmed by 1 base and V by 5 bases; bases with no gene match: 16. From germline, CDR1 is LNHDA and CDR2 SQIVND (reference sequence). CDR3 loop: CASSPSGTGLVGSYEQYF. DNA of the CDR3: TGTGCCAGTAGTCCTTCCGGGACAGGACTTGTAGGGTCCTACGAGCAGTACTTC.

This clonotype was recorded many times. The chain uses TRBV7-7 and TRBJ2-5; TRBD2 matches 11 bases. Germline V lookup: CDR1 SSHAT, CDR2 FNYEAQ (reference sequence). The CDR3 consists of 16 residues. V shed 4 bases and J 4 bases; nucleotides not matched to a gene: 8. The CDR3 protein is CASSSTLAGGGETQYF. The CDR3 DNA is TGTGCCAGCAGCTCGACCCTAGCGGGGGGTGGAGAGACCCAGTACTTC.

This clonotype was seen a few times. V gene TRBV6-5 combines with J gene TRBJ1-6; D uncertain. V dropped 0 bases and J dropped 7 bases, with 4 bases sitting between them. The CDR3 loop spans 13 amino acids. Germline CDR1 is MNHEY and CDR2 is SVGAGI. The CDR3 loop is CASSYSANSPLHF. In DNA, the CDR3 is TGTGCCAGCAGTTACTCAGCGAATTCACCCCTCCACTTT.